These 21 T cell receptor beta chains originate from one sample sequenced in a study of shared clonotypes between healthy human individuals. Measured with immunoSEQ multiplex PCR; TCRdb has only the in-frame clones, and not every one. The sample shows over a million clones, about four fifths of them seen only once. The specimen was memory CD4+ T cells from PBMCs. Subset of the sample: CD45RA-negative fraction. The receptors here all came from a man aged 18 to 29 in good health. Some clones in this sample may be carry-over from other donors' samples.

For this clone: Different DNA sequences within this sample yield the same CDR3. V and J are TRBV6-6 and TRBJ2-3; possibly TRBD2 for D (6 bases). This CDR3 is built from 16 residues. Trimming cost V 2 bases and J 2 bases, with 14 bases left between them. CDR1 and CDR2 (germline): MNHNY, SVGAGI (reference sequence). The CDR3 here is CASSYGDSFFTDTQYF. The CDR3 bases are TGTGCCAGCAGTTACGGGGACTCCTTCTTCACAGATACGCAGTATTTT.

The chain links TRBV19 to TRBJ1-1, with 7 nucleotides matching TRBD1. The germline gives CDR1 LNHDA, CDR2 SQIVND (reference sequence). This CDR3 is 13 amino acids long. The ends lost 6 bases at V and 4 bases at J; junction bases unmatched: 5. CDR3 region: CASRQGGGTEAFF. Written as DNA, the CDR3 is TGTGCCAGTAGGCAGGGGGGGGGCACTGAAGCTTTCTTT.

The V gene is TRBV7-8, the J gene TRBJ2-1; 8 nucleotides match TRBD2. Germline V gives CDR1 SGHVS, CDR2 FQNEAQ. The CDR3 loop spans 14 amino acids. Trimming took 6 bases from V and 8 from J; bases not matched to a gene: 9. CDR3 bases: TGTGCCAGCAGTTTACGGGAGGGCCTCTATGAGCAGTTCTTC. As protein: CASSLREGLYEQFF.

The chain carries TRBV5-1 and TRBJ2-7; D is unresolved. CDR1 is SGHRS, CDR2 YFSETQ, per germline. The CDR3 covers 14 residues. V was cut by 0 bases and J by 2 bases, with 9 bases left in between. CDR3 nucleotide sequence: TGCGCCAGCAGCTTGGGATTCGGACCCTACGAGCAGTACTTC. Its protein product is CASSLGFGPYEQYF.

This clone was observed once. A read error is possible here, since a much larger clone lies one base away. The chain has TRBV4-1 and TRBJ2-3; TRBD2 matches 9 bases. V shed 6 bases and J 4 bases; nucleotides not matched to a gene: 2. CDR3 length: 13 residues. In germline, CDR1 is MGHRA, CDR2 YSYEKL. The CDR3 coding sequence is TGCGCCAGCAGGCGGGAGGGCCCAGATACGCAGTATTTT. As protein: CASRREGPDTQYF.

CDR3 bases: TGTGCCAGCAGTTCCACAGATGCCTCTGGAAACACCATATATTTT. It specifies CASSSTDASGNTIYF. The chain recombines TRBV6-5 with TRBJ1-3; D ambiguous. Looked up from germline, CDR1 is MNHEY and CDR2 is SVGAGI. V was trimmed by 4 bases and J by 0 bases, leaving 10 bases between them. This CDR3 has 15 residues.

The J gene is TRBJ1-1, the V gene TRBV10-3; TRBD1 agrees at 9 bases. This CDR3 contains 16 residues. V trimming: 3 bases; J trimming: 4 bases; junction bases outside the gene matches: 9. Germline CDR1 is ENHRY and CDR2 is SYGVKD. The CDR3 DNA reads TGTGCCATCAGTGATAGACCGACAGGGGGAGGCACTGAAGCTTTCTTT. Protein product: CAISDRPTGGGTEAFF.

The gene calls are TRBV5-1 and TRBJ2-1; D is perhaps TRBD2 (6 bases). CDR1 and CDR2 (germline): SGHRS, YFSETQ. V was shortened by 4 bases and J by 9 bases, with 14 bases between the two germline ends. The CDR3 spans 13 residues. CDR3 sequence: CASSAGTLGEQFF. The CDR3 bases are TGCGCCAGCAGCGCCGGGACTTTGGGTGAGCAGTTCTTC. Together with reference TRBV5-1 and TRBJ2-1, the CDR3 gives the full variable domain: KAGVTQTPRYLIKTRGQQVTLSCSPISGHRSVSWYQQTPGQGLQFLFEYFSETQRNKGNFPGRFSGRQFSNSRSEMNVSTLELGDSALYLCASSAGTLGEQFFGPGTRLTVL.

This clone was seen only once. The sample contains more than one DNA sequence encoding this CDR3. The chain carries TRBV6-5 and TRBJ2-7; D possibly corresponds to TRBD2 (5 bases). Germline V gives CDR1 MNHEY, CDR2 SVGAGI. The germline V and J ends were trimmed by 2 bases and 6 bases, with 5 bases remaining between them. The CDR3 is made up of 11 amino acids. For the CDR3, the DNA is TGTGCCAGCAGTTACGGAGGCGAGCAGTACTTC. This sequence encodes CASSYGGEQYF.

This clone appeared once. This chain joins TRBV6-5 and TRBJ2-7, with TRBD1 matching 10 bases. Germline lookup yields CDR1 MNHEY and CDR2 SVGAGI. CDR3 size: 15 residues. Losses at the gene ends were 5 bases for V and 4 bases for J; bases not matched to a gene: 8. The chain's CDR3 is CASSPRWDRGYEQYF. Written as DNA, the CDR3 is TGTGCCAGCAGTCCTCGGTGGGACAGGGGTTACGAGCAGTACTTC.

This chain uses TRBV29-1 with TRBJ2-2; D uncertain. Trimming stripped 4 bases from V and 3 bases from J, with 3 bases between. Germline V gene sequence: CDR1 SQVTM, CDR2 ANQGSEA. The CDR3 is 11 amino acids. The CDR3 region has the DNA TGCAGCGTTGGACACACCGGGGAGCTGTTTTTT. Amino acids: CSVGHTGELFF.

The chain is built from TRBV28 and TRBJ2-5; D unclear. The CDR3 has 13 residues. The ends were cut back, 5 bases at V and 5 bases at J, with 12 bases in the middle. Germline CDR1 is MDHEN and CDR2 is SYDVKM. The CDR3 region has the DNA TGTGCCAGCAGTCAGTCACCGGTCGAGACCCAGTACTTC. This sequence encodes CASSQSPVETQYF.

The gene calls are TRBV28 and TRBJ1-5; D is uncertain. Germline V lookup: CDR1 MDHEN, CDR2 SYDVKM. The CDR3 is made up of 12 amino acids. Deletions cut 4 bases from V and 9 bases from J, with 10 bases between. The CDR3 region has the DNA TGTGCCAGCAGTTCCATGTTCCCGCCCCAGCATTTT. Protein: CASSSMFPPQHF.

CDR3 nucleotide sequence: TGCAGCGATCTAACAGGGGGCACTGAAGCTTTCTTT. Protein: CSDLTGGTEAFF. The J gene is TRBJ1-1, the V gene TRBV29-1, with 8 bases that match TRBD1. This CDR3 region has 12 residues. Germline V lookup: CDR1 SQVTM, CDR2 ANQGSEA. Germline trimming cut 7 bases from V and 4 bases from J; bases unmatched to any gene: 5.

The chain couples TRBV6-5 to TRBJ2-3, with 7 nucleotides matching TRBD2. The CDR3 sequence is 15 residues long. Trimming at V came to 5 bases and at J to 1 base, leaving 6 bases not matched to a gene. The germline V gene encodes CDR1 MNHEY and CDR2 SVGAGI. In DNA, the CDR3 is TGTGCCAGCAGTCGACAAGCGGGGCGCACAGATACGCAGTATTTT. Protein product: CASSRQAGRTDTQYF.

In this sample, this clone turned up a few times. Other DNA sequences in this specimen translate into the identical CDR3. This rearrangement joins TRBV30 to TRBJ2-1, with unresolved D. Germline values: CDR1 GTSNPN, CDR2 SVGIG (reference sequence). V was shortened by 2 bases and J by 10 bases, with 9 bases between the two germline ends. CDR3 length: 11 residues. The CDR3 region is CAWSWGGEQFF. The CDR3 region has the DNA TGTGCCTGGAGTTGGGGTGGGGAGCAGTTCTTC.

In the case of this clone: At one boundary the junction diverges from the germline segment, which might be a read error. The chain links TRBV5-1 to TRBJ2-1; TRBD2 agrees at 11 bases. Germline V gene sequence: CDR1 SGHRS, CDR2 YFSETQ. The CDR3 is made up of 14 amino acids. CDR3 loop: CASRLVTSGGEQFF. CDR3 sequence (DNA): TGCGCCAGCAGATTGGTAACTAGCGGGGGTGAGCAGTTCTTC.

V is TRBV7-9 and J is TRBJ1-4, with D perhaps matching TRBD1 (5 bases). CDR3 size: 18 residues. V was cut by 5 bases and J by 0 bases, with 19 bases left in between. Germline V gene sequence: CDR1 SEHNR, CDR2 FQNEAQ (reference sequence). For the CDR3, the DNA is TGTGCCAGCAGCACCATTCTCGGACAAACTGCAACTAATGAAAAACTGTTTTTT. Translated, it gives CASSTILGQTATNEKLFF.

In nucleotides, the CDR3 is TGCGCCAGCAGCCTCTACGCCGTCAACACTGAAGCTTTCTTT. Residues: CASSLYAVNTEAFF. The chain combines TRBV5-1 with TRBJ1-1, with D hard to call. V was cut by 4 bases and J by 2 bases, with 12 bases left in between. This CDR3 has 14 residues. CDR1 and CDR2 (germline): SGHRS, YFSETQ.

The chain carries TRBV27 and TRBJ2-7; either TRBD1 or TRBD2 may fit D (5 bases each). The CDR3 sequence is 13 residues long. CDR1 MNHEY and CDR2 SMNVEV come from the germline V gene (reference sequence). V lost 8 bases and J 6 bases, leaving 17 bases between the germline ends. The CDR3 coding sequence is TGTGCCAGCCGACCTCTTGGGGGAATCGAGCAGTACTTC. As protein: CASRPLGGIEQYF.

This clone has a count of ten or more. The chain joins TRBV18 to TRBJ1-4, with TRBD1 as a possible D gene (6 bases). The CDR3 runs 13 residues. Trimming removed 4 bases from V and 6 bases from J, with 9 bases in between. Per germline, CDR1 KGHSH and CDR2 LQKENI. CDR3 region: CASSRAGDEKLFF. CDR3 sequence (DNA): TGTGCCAGCTCACGGGCAGGGGATGAAAAACTGTTTTTT.